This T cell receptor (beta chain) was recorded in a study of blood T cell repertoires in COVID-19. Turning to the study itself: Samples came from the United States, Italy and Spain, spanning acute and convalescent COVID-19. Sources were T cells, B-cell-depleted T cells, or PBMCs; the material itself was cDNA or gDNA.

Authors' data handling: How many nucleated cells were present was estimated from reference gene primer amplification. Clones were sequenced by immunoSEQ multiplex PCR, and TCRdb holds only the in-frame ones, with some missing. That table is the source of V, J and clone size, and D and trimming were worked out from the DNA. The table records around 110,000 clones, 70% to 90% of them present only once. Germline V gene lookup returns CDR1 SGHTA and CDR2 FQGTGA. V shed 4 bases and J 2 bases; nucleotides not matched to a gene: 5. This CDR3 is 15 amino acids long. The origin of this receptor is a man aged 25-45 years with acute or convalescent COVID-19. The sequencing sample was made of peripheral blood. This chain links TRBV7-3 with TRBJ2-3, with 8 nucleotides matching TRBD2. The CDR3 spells CASSYSGGATDTQYF. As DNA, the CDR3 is TGTGCCAGCAGCTATTCCGGGGGGGCCACAGATACGCAGTATTTT.